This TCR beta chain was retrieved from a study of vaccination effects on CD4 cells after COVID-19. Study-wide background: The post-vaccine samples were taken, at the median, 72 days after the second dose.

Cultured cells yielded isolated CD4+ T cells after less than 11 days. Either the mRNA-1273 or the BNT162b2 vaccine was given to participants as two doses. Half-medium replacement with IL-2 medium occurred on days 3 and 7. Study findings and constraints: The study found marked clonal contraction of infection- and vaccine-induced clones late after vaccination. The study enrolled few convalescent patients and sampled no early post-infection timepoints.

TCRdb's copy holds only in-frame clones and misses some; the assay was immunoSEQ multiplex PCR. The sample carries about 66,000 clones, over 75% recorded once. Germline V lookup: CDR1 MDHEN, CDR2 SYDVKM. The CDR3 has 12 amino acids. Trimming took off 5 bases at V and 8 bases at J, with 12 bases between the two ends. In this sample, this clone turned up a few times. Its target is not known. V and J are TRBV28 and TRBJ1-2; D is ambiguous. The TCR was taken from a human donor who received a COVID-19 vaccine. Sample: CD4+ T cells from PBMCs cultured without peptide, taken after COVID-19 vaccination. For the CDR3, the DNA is TGTGCCAGCAGTCCATTAGAGGGCGGCTACACCTTC. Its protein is CASSPLEGGYTF.